Listed below are T cell receptor beta chains from one sample, sequenced in a study of human versus mouse CDR3 diversity and MHC coevolution. Repertoires were generated with immunoSEQ multiplex PCR, while TCRdb's copy carries only in-frame clones and drops some. The data hold 50,000 to 65,000 clones, with about 94% observed a single time. The source material was naive CD4+ T cells from blood. The source of these receptors is a person in their 60s in good health. The CDR3 runs from the conserved cysteine through the conserved F or W. The order of the fields is V gene, D gene, J gene, CDR3 DNA, CDR3 protein. A D gene is named only where the DNA matches it firmly.

TRBV6-5	NA	TRBJ2-3	TGTGCCAGCAGTTACGGAGGGAGAGGCGGAGATACGCAGTATTTT	CASSYGGRGGDTQYF
TRBV10-2	NA	TRBJ2-5	TGCGCCAGCACCCGTGAGCGGCAAGAGACCCAGTACTTC	CASTRERQETQYF
TRBV5-6	NA	TRBJ2-5	TGTGCCAGCAGCTTGGGTGGGAGAGAGCTCCAAGAGACCCAGTACTTC	CASSLGGRELQETQYF
TRBV29-1	NA	TRBJ1-1	TGCAGCGTTGAAGCGGGGACTGAAGCTTTCTTT	CSVEAGTEAFF
TRBV19	NA	TRBJ1-1	TGTGCCAGTAGTAGACGGGAAAAGAACACTGAAGCTTTCTTT	CASSRREKNTEAFF
TRBV5-1	NA	TRBJ1-1	TGCGCCAGCAGCATTACGGACAGCCCTGGGGGTGAAGCTTTCTTT	CASSITDSPGGEAFF
TRBV6-6	TRBD1	TRBJ2-5	TGTGCCAGCAGTCACCCGGGACAGGGTAGGGAGACCCAGTACTTC	CASSHPGQGRETQYF
TRBV11-3	TRBD2	TRBJ2-3	TGTGCCAGCAGCCCGCGGACTAGCGGGGCTAGAGATACGCAGTATTTT	CASSPRTSGARDTQYF
TRBV29-1	NA	TRBJ2-7	TGCAGCGTTGAAGATCCAACAGAAACGAGCTCCTACGAGCAGTACTTC	CSVEDPTETSSYEQYF
TRBV7-2	TRBD2	TRBJ2-1	TGTGCCAGCAGCTTATACGCGGGAGCCTACAATGAGCAGTTCTTC	CASSLYAGAYNEQFF
TRBV19	NA	TRBJ2-2	TGTGCCAGTAGGAGGGTGGCCGGGGAGCTGTTTTTT	CASRRVAGELFF
TRBV7-9	TRBD2	TRBJ2-5	TGTGCCAGCAGCTTAGGTGGCGGGGGTTACCAAGAGACCCAGTACTTC	CASSLGGGGYQETQYF